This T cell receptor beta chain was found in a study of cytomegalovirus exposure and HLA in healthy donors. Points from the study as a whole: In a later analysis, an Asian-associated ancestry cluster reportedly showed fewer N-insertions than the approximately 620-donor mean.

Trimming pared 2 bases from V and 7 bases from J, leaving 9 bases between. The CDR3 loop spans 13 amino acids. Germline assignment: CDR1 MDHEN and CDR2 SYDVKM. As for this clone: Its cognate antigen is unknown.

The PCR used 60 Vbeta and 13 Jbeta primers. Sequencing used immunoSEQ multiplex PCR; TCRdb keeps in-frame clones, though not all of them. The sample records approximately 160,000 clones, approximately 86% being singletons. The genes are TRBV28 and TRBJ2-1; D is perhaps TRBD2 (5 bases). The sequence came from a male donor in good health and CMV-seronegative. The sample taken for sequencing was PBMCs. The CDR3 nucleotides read TGTGCCAGCAGTTTAGGACTTACTAATGAGCAGTTCTTC. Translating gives CASSLGLTNEQFF.